This note documents a single T cell receptor (beta chain) sequence. The sample originates from a study of T-cell memory formation after mild COVID-19. It was 5'RACE with constant-segment primers that produced the TCR alpha and TCR beta cDNA libraries, which carried sample barcodes and UMIs. TCRdb recomputed calls from the 5' RACE reads with MiXCR, one row per CDR3 protein. The sample holds a few hundred thousand distinct CDR3 sequences, about a fifth seen once. Trimming stripped 0 bases from V and 0 bases from J, with 12 bases between. Germline loops: CDR1 SGHRS, CDR2 YFSETQ. The CDR3 spans 16 residues.

This clonotype originated in an adult woman who had mild COVID-19 (a few samples of this study predate the infection). Cell type and time point are not known. The chain is built from TRBV5-1 and TRBJ2-5, with TRBD1 as a possible D gene (5 bases). Sequencing was done on a sample of PBMCs or a T cell subset sorted from them (not recorded which). Here the CDR3 reads CASSLEGFPYQETQYF. CDR3 in DNA: TGCGCCAGCAGCTTGGAGGGGTTCCCGTACCAAGAGACCCAGTACTTC.